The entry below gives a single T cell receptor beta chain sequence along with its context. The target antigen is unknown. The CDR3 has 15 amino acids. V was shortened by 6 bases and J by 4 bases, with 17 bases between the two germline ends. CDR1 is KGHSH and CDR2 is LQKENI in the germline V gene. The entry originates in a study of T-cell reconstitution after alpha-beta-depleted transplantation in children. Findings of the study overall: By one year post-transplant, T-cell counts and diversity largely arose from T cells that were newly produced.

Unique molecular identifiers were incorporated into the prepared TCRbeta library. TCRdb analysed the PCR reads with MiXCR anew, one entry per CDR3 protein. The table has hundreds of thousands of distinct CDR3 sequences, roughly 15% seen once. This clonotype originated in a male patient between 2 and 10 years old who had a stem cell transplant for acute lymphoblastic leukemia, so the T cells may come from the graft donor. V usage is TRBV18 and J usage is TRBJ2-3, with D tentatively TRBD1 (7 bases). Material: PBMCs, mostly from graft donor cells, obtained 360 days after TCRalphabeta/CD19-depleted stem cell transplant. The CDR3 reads CASSYGQGGADTQYF. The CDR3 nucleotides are TGTGCCAGCTCGTATGGTCAGGGGGGCGCAGATACGCAGTATTTT.